The entry that follows covers one T cell receptor beta chain sequence. Its antigen is unidentified. This CDR3 region has 15 residues. The V gene lost 3 bases and the J gene lost 2 bases, with 14 bases spanning the gap. The V gene's germline CDR1 is LNHDA and CDR2 SQIVND (reference sequence). This sample was included in a study of OX40 agonist ivuxolimab in advanced cancers. Study context: Ivuxolimab, an antibody that agonizes OX40 (CD134), was administered to the patients.

Repertoires were generated with immunoSEQ multiplex PCR, while TCRdb's copy carries only in-frame clones and drops some. The sample yields 50,000 or so clones, about 80% seen once. Notes on the study in general: There were, on average, more expanded clones in CD8+ T cells than in CD4+. At 0.1 to 3.0 mg/kg and by week 6, clonal expansion occurred in CD4+ and CD8+ blood T cells. Undetermined was the antigen specificity of the expanded peripheral T cells.

The receptor was isolated from an adult with an advanced solid tumor such as melanoma, head and neck, liver or kidney cancer. This specimen was CD4+ or CD8+ T cells sorted from blood, taken in a trial of the OX40 agonist ivuxolimab. The rearrangement joins TRBV19 to TRBJ2-7, with D uncertain. The CDR3 is CASSMVGRNTYEQYF. The CDR3 nucleotides read TGTGCCAGTAGTATGGTAGGGCGTAATACCTACGAGCAGTACTTC.